This entry describes one TCR beta chain. Its antigen remains unidentified. Within one base of it there is no much larger clone, and no base qualities were kept. No patient had received any treatment before thyroid surgery. The study retrospectively analysed patient clinical samples collected from about 2012 to 2018 using T-cell receptor beta sequencing. To prepare the library, PCR was applied. Data came from an Illumina HiSeq 4000. The TCR beta-chain CDR3 region of each patient was profiled by high-throughput sequencing. Under the source paper's analysis protocol: The researchers built a classifier to tell apart papillary thyroid cancer patients with distant metastasis, based on CDR3 differences among clinicopathological groups. To measure repertoire diversity the researchers used the Shannon index, while the Morisita-Horn index served to gauge how similar the tumor and blood repertoires were. TCRdb trimmed the raw reads at Q25, called clones with MiXCR and kept productive beta chains. The V and J calls follow TCRdb's processing rather than the paper's. Within this sample are roughly 16,000 clones, with under 30% of them counted one time only. The top ten clones comprise around 9.3% of the sample.

This entry comes from a study of metastatic and nonmetastatic thyroid tumors (dated by TCRdb to 2019 to 2021). Background on the whole study: Repertoires were compared across peripheral blood and tumor or nodule tissue samples from malignant and benign thyroid patients. The paper as a whole reports these results and caveats: TCR beta diversity was reported as significantly higher in malignant tumors than in benign nodules, in both blood and tumor samples.

This TCR was sampled from a female donor with papillary thyroid cancer or a benign thyroid nodule (not recorded which). Some clones in this sample may be carry-over from other donors' samples. The sample comprised adjacent normal tissue.

CDR3 reads: CASSSKTGDGYTF. The DNA sequence is given as TGTGCCAGCAGCTCCAAGACAGGGGATGGCTACACCTTC. The chain was built from TRBV27 and TRBJ1-2, with 8 bases matching TRBD1. The germline V gene (reference sequence) provides CDR1 MNHEY and CDR2 SMNVEV. Relative to germline, V is missing 6 bases and J is missing 6 bases, with 6 bases of the junction outside any gene match. From the cysteine up to the phenylalanine, the CDR3 has a length of 13 residues. The sequence is cut down to CDR3 DNA, 39 bases in frame from base 1.